Below, one T cell receptor beta chain is given with its context. The target antigen is unknown. Germline V gives CDR1 MDHEN, CDR2 SYDVKM. The CDR3 loop spans 13 amino acids. V was clipped by 3 bases and J by 2 bases, with 8 bases between them. These data come from a study of lymphopenia after photon versus proton radiotherapy. Study-level points and caveats: In patients who died, overall survival fell as post-nadir TCR diversity dropped more.

This table comes from immunoSEQ multiplex PCR, and its TCRdb copy is limited to in-frame clones, with some not included. The table has 150,000 to 200,000 clones, around 85% seen once. The sequence was obtained from a man aged 50 to 60 with gastric cancer. The material sequenced was peripheral blood, taken from a patient treated with photon-based radiotherapy. The rearrangement uses TRBV28 and TRBJ2-7, with D hard to call. The CDR3 is CASSFPGPYEQYF. The CDR3 region has the DNA TGTGCCAGCAGTTTCCCAGGTCCCTACGAGCAGTACTTC.